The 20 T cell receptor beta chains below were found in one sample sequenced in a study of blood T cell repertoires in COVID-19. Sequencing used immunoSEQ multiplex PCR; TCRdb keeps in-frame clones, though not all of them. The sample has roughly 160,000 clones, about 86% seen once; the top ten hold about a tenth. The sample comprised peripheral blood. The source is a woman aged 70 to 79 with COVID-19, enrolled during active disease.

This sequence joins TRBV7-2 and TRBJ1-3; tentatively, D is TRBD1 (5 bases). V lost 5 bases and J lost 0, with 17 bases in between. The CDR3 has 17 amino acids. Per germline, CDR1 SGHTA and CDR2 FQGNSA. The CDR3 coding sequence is TGTGCCAGCAGCCCGGGGGGGAAGGGAGGCTCTGGAAACACCATATATTTT. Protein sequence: CASSPGGKGGSGNTIYF.

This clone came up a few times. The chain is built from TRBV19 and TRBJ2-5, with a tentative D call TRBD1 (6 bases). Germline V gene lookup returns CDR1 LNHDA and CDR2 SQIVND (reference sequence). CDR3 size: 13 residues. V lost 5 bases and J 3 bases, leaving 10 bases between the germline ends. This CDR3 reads CASSPQGKETQYF. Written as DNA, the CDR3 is TGTGCCAGTAGTCCACAGGGAAAAGAGACCCAGTACTTC.

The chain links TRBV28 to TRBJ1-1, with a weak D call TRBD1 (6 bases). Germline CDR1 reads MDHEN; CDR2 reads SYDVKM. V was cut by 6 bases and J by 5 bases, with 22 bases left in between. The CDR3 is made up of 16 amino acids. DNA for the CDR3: TGTGCCAGCAGCACTACAAATCAGGGGTGGGGAACTGAAGCTTTCTTT. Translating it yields CASSTTNQGWGTEAFF.

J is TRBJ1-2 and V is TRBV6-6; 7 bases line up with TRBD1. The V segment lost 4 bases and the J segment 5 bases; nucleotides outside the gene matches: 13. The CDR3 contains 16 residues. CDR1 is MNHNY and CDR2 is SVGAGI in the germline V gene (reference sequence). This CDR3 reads CASSSETEARGYGYTF. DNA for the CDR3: TGTGCCAGCAGTTCCGAGACAGAAGCCAGGGGGTATGGCTACACCTTC.

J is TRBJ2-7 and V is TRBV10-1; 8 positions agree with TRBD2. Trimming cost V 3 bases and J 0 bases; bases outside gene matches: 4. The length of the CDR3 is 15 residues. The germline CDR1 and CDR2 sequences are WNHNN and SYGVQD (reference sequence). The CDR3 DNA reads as TGCGCCAGCAGTGAATTAGCGGGGAACTCCTACGAGCAGTACTTC. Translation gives CASSELAGNSYEQYF.

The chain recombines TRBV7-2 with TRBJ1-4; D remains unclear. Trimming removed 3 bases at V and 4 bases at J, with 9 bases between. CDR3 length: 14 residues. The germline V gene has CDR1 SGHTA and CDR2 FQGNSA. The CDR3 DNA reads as TGTGCCAGCAGCTTTTCCCCGGTTAATGAAAAACTGTTTTTT. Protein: CASSFSPVNEKLFF.

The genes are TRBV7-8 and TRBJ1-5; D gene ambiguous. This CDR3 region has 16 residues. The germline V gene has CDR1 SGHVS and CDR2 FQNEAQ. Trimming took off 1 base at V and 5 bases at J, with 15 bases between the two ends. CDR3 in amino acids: CASSLGPRGRDQPQHF. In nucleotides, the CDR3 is TGTGCCAGCAGCTTAGGGCCCCGAGGTAGAGATCAGCCCCAGCATTTT.

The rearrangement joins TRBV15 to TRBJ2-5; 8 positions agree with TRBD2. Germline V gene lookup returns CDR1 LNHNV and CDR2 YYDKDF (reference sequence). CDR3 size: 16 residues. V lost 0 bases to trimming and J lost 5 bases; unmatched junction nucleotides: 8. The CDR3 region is CATSREYGGAAETQYF. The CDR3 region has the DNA TGTGCCACCAGCAGAGAATACGGGGGGGCCGCTGAGACCCAGTACTTC.

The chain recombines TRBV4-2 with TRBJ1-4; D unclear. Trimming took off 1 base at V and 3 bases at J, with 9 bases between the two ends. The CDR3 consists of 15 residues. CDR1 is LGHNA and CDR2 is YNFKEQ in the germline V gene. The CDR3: CASSQGHKSNEKLFF. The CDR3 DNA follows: TGTGCCAGCAGCCAAGGACATAAGTCTAATGAAAAACTGTTTTTT.

CDR3 sequence: CATSAGAYSTDTQYF. The DNA of the CDR3 is TGTGCCACCAGTGCAGGGGCCTATAGCACAGATACGCAGTATTTT. The rearrangement joins TRBV24-1 to TRBJ2-3; tentative D call: TRBD1 (6 bases). Trimming cost V 5 bases and J 0 bases, with 11 bases left between them. Germline V CDR1 and CDR2: KGHDR, SFDVKD. The CDR3 sequence is 15 residues long.

The CDR3 bases are TGTGCCAGCACGGAGATTGGGACAGGGGGCCTTGGGATGAACACTGAAGCTTTCTTT. The encoded protein is CASTEIGTGGLGMNTEAFF. The chain combines TRBV28 with TRBJ1-1, with TRBD1 identical over 12 bases. J was trimmed by 0 bases and V by 7 bases; bases with no gene match: 15. CDR3 length: 19 amino acids. Germline lookup yields CDR1 MDHEN and CDR2 SYDVKM.

The CDR3 sequence: CAWSVDRSSGNTIYF. The CDR3 DNA follows: TGTGCCTGGAGTGTCGACAGGAGTTCTGGAAACACCATATATTTT. The chain has TRBV30 and TRBJ1-3; a weak D match, TRBD1 (6 bases). Germline assignment: CDR1 GTSNPN and CDR2 SVGIG (reference sequence). Trimming shortened V by 0 bases and J by 1 base, and 10 bases separated the two germline ends. The CDR3 spans 15 residues.

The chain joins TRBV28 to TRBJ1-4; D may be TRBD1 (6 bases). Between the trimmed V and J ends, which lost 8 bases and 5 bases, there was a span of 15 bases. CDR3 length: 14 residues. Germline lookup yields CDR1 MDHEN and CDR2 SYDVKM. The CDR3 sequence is CASVGGRGNEKLFF. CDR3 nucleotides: TGTGCCAGCGTTGGGGGGAGGGGGAATGAAAAACTGTTTTTT.

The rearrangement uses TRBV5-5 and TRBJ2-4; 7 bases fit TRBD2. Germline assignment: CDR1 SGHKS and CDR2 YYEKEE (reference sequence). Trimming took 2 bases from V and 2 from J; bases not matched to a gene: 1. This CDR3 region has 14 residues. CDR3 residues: CASSFGGTKNIQYF. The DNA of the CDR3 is TGTGCCAGCAGCTTCGGGGGGACCAAAAACATTCAGTACTTC.

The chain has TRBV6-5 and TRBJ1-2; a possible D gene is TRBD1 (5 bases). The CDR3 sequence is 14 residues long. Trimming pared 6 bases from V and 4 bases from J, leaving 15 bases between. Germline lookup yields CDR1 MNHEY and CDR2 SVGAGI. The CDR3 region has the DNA TGTGCCAGCAGGCGGGGAGGGGAAGGCTATGGCTACACCTTC. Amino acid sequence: CASRRGGEGYGYTF.

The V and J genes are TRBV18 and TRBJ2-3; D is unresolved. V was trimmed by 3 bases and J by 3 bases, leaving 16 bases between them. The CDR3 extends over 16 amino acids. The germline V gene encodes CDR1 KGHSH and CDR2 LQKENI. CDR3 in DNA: TGTGCCAGCTCACCCCTTTTGTGGGCCCCAACAGATACGCAGTATTTT. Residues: CASSPLLWAPTDTQYF.

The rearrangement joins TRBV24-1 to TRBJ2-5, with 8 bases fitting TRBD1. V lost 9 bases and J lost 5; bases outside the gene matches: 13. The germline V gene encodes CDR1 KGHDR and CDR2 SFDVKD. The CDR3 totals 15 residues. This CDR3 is CATETGQGRRETQYF. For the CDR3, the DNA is TGTGCCACCGAGACTGGACAGGGTCGGCGGGAGACCCAGTACTTC.

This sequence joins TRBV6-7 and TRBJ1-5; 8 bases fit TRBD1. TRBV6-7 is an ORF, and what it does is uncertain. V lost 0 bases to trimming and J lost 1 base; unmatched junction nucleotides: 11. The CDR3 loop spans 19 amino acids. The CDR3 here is CASSYSRQGARESNQPQHF. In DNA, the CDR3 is TGTGCCAGCAGTTACTCGAGGCAGGGGGCGCGAGAAAGCAATCAGCCCCAGCATTTT.

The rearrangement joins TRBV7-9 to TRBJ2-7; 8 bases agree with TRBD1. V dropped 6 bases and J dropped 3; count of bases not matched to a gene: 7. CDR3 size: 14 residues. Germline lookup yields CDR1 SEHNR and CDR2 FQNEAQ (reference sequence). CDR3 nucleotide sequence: TGTGCCAGCAGTTTCCGGGACAGGATCTACGAGCAGTACTTC. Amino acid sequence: CASSFRDRIYEQYF.

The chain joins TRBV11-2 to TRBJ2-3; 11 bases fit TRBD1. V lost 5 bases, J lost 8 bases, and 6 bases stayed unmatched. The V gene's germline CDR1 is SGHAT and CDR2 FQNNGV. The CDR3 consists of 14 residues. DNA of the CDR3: TGTGCCAGCAGCCGAGGGACAGGGGGTGCTACGCAGTATTTT. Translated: CASSRGTGGATQYF. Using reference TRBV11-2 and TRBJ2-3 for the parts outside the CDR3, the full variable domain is EAGVAQSPRYKIIEKRQSVAFWCNPISGHATLYWYQQILGQGPKLLIQFQNNGVVDDSQLPKDRFSAERLKGVDSTLKIQPAKLEDSAVYLCASSRGTGGATQYFGPGTRLTVL.